A single sample is the source of the 7 T cell receptor beta chains below, sequenced in a study of blood T cells in healthy people across ages. PCR was performed a second time for about 7 to 12 cycles using a sample-barcoded 5' primer and a J-beta primer mix. TCRdb processed the 5' RACE reads anew with MiXCR; each CDR3 protein has one entry. The sample holds about 940,000 distinct CDR3 sequences, roughly 52% seen once. Sequencing used blood. The receptors were sampled from a young man in good health.

J is TRBJ1-5 and V is TRBV10-3; D remains ambiguous. The CDR3 spans 13 residues. V was cut by 6 bases and J by 3 bases, with 9 bases left in between. From germline, CDR1 is ENHRY and CDR2 SYGVKD. For the CDR3, the DNA is TGTGCCATCAGCGGCGATTTCAATCAGCCCCAGCATTTT. Its translation is CAISGDFNQPQHF.

This clonotype appeared many times. The chain uses TRBV28 and TRBJ2-7; 9 bases map to TRBD1. The CDR3 length is 17 residues. Germline CDR1 is MDHEN and CDR2 is SYDVKM. J was trimmed by 3 bases and V by 3 bases; bases with no gene match: 12. CDR3 sequence: CASSFDKMTGGVYEQYF. The DNA for the CDR3 is TGTGCCAGCAGTTTCGATAAAATGACAGGGGGGGTCTACGAGCAGTACTTC.

With regard to this clonotype: This may be a read error: a much more frequent sequence differs by one nucleotide. The chain uses TRBV10-3 and TRBJ2-7; D possibly uses TRBD1 or TRBD2 (5 bases each). The V end was cut by 5 bases, the J end by 7 bases, with 18 bases between. The germline V gene has CDR1 ENHRY and CDR2 SYGVKD. CDR3 length: 14 residues. CDR3 DNA: TGTGCCATCAGTACGGGACCAGACGCGAATGAGCAGTACTTC. Protein sequence: CAISTGPDANEQYF.

This clonotype showed up many times. V usage is TRBV7-2 and J usage is TRBJ2-1, with 10 nucleotides matching TRBD2. Trimming at V came to 3 bases and at J to 1 base, leaving 9 bases not matched to a gene. Germline CDR1 and CDR2: SGHTA and FQGNSA. CDR3 size: 18 residues. DNA of the CDR3: TGTGCCAGCAGCTTCCGGCCTAGCGGGGGTATGTCCTACAATGAGCAGTTCTTC. Its protein is CASSFRPSGGMSYNEQFF.

In its sample, this clonotype was seen once. The chain has TRBV7-2 and TRBJ1-1; TRBD1 matches 9 bases. The length of the CDR3 is 15 residues. V gave up 5 bases and J gave up 0 bases; unmatched junction bases: 4. CDR1 and CDR2 (germline): SGHTA, FQGNSA. The CDR3 sequence is CASSVTGGMNTEAFF. CDR3 in DNA: TGTGCCAGCAGCGTTACAGGGGGCATGAACACTGAAGCTTTCTTT.

The chain recombines TRBV6-1 with TRBJ2-5; unclear D gene. This CDR3 spans 16 amino acids. CDR1 and CDR2 from the germline V gene are MNHNS and SASEGT. Trimming removed 5 bases at V and 1 base at J, with 17 bases between. CDR3 in amino acids: CASSRSAGALQETQYF. The DNA of the CDR3 is TGTGCCAGCAGTCGAAGCGCTGGAGCCCTCCAAGAGACCCAGTACTTC.

This clonotype was found a few times. The chain uses TRBV7-9 and TRBJ2-7; TRBD1 agrees at 8 bases. The CDR3 has 13 amino acids. Germline assignment: CDR1 SEHNR and CDR2 FQNEAQ (reference sequence). With V trimmed by 7 bases and J by 4 bases, 6 bases remained unmatched. For the CDR3, the DNA is TGTGCCAGCAACCCTACAGGGGGTTACGAGCAGTACTTC. This sequence encodes CASNPTGGYEQYF.